A selection of T cell receptor beta chains follows, all from one sample in a study of blood T cell repertoires in COVID-19. The method was immunoSEQ multiplex PCR; TCRdb's version includes in-frame clones alone and lacks a portion of them. The sample comprises around 20,000 clones, under 95% of which are singletons, and 4% rests with the top ten. Sequences were obtained from peripheral blood. All receptors come from a human donor in a cohort sampled during active COVID-19. The CDR3 runs from the conserved cysteine through the conserved F or W. The D gene is left open where the match is weak. Size values are once, few and many counts, or a class for expanded clones, and some rows have none.

.,TRBV27,.,15,TRBJ2-4,CASSRDTVAKNIQYF,TGTGCCAGCAGCCGGGACACCGTGGCCAAAAACATTCAGTACTTC
TRBD1,TRBV18,.,15,TRBJ2-3,CASSPRTGFPDTQYF,TGTGCCAGCTCACCACGGACAGGGTTTCCAGATACGCAGTATTTT
.,TRBV5-1,.,15,TRBJ2-1,CASRYSGSSYNEQFF,TGCGCCAGCAGATATAGCGGAAGCTCCTACAATGAGCAGTTCTTC
TRBD1,TRBV19,.,14,TRBJ2-7,CASSIGTGVYEQYF,TGTGCCAGTAGTATAGGGACAGGGGTCTACGAGCAGTACTTC
.,TRBV5-1,once,12,TRBJ2-1,CASSLDQGEQFF,TGCGCCAGCAGCCTCGATCAGGGTGAGCAGTTCTTC
.,TRBV7-2,.,15,TRBJ2-1,CASSSTSTSYNEQFF,TGTGCCAGCAGCTCAACTAGTACATCCTACAATGAGCAGTTCTTC
TRBD1,TRBV7-9,few,15,TRBJ2-7,CASSSLDRGLYEQYF,TGTGCCAGCAGCTCCCTGGACAGGGGGCTCTACGAGCAGTACTTC
TRBD1,TRBV29-1,.,13,TRBJ1-1,CSAGDRANTEAFF,TGCAGCGCTGGGGACAGGGCTAACACTGAAGCTTTCTTT
.,TRBV18,.,15,TRBJ1-1,CASSPPTAMNTEAFF,TGTGCCAGCTCACCACCGACAGCCATGAACACTGAAGCTTTCTTT
TRBD1,TRBV2,medium-sized,15,TRBJ2-3,CASSPGTGSTDTQYF,TGTGCCAGCTCACCCGGGACAGGATCCACAGATACGCAGTATTTT
.,TRBV7-3,.,15,TRBJ2-2,CASSLGGSYPGELFF,TGTGCCAGCAGCTTAGGAGGGAGTTATCCCGGGGAGCTGTTTTTT
TRBD1,TRBV9,once,15,TRBJ1-5,CASSVDGQGRQPQHF,TGTGCCAGCAGCGTAGACGGACAGGGGCGACAGCCCCAGCATTTT
TRBD2,TRBV27,.,18,TRBJ2-7,CASSLTRTSGGSSYEQYF,TGTGCCAGCAGTCTCACCCGGACTAGCGGGGGGTCCTCCTACGAGCAGTACTTC
.,TRBV18,.,13,TRBJ2-5,CASSPPSEETQYF,TGTGCCAGCTCACCACCCTCAGAAGAGACCCAGTACTTC
.,TRBV4-2,once,12,TRBJ1-2,CASSQGPYGYTF,TGTGCCAGCAGCCAAGGGCCCTATGGCTACACCTTC
TRBD2,TRBV5-6,.,16,TRBJ2-3,CASSSPSWGRADTQYF,TGTGCCAGCAGCTCCCCGTCATGGGGGAGGGCAGATACGCAGTATTTT
TRBD2,TRBV5-1,.,17,TRBJ2-3,CASSLDSLRGGTDTQYF,TGCGCCAGCAGCTTGGATTCCCTGCGGGGGGGCACAGATACGCAGTATTTT
.,TRBV7-9,.,13,TRBJ1-1,CASSLVPGYEAFF,TGTGCCAGCAGCTTAGTACCAGGGTATGAAGCTTTCTTT
.,TRBV3-1/TRBV3-2,.,16,TRBJ1-6,CASSQGVPGVGSPLHF,TGTGCCAGCAGCCAAGGAGTCCCAGGGGTGGGTTCACCCCTCCACTTT
TRBD1,TRBV9,medium-sized,16,TRBJ1-1,CASSPPTRGPNTEAFF,TGTGCCAGCAGCCCCCCAACGAGGGGGCCGAACACTGAAGCTTTCTTT
.,TRBV7-2,.,16,TRBJ2-2,CASSEPGAGVGGELFF,TGTGCCAGCAGCGAACCGGGGGCGGGAGTAGGCGGGGAGCTGTTTTTT
.,TRBV28,.,11,TRBJ1-2,CASSFGRVSTF,TGTGCCAGCAGTTTTGGCAGGGTTTCCACCTTC
.,TRBV28,.,16,TRBJ2-5,CASSFPRRRGQGTQYF,TGTGCCAGCAGTTTTCCCAGAAGGAGGGGGCAAGGGACCCAGTACTTC
.,TRBV4-3,.,16,TRBJ1-5,CASSQSSGGRNQPQHF,TGCGCCAGCAGCCAAAGTTCGGGGGGGCGTAATCAGCCCCAGCATTTT
TRBD1,TRBV7-2,.,14,TRBJ1-5,CASSSGTVGQPQHF,TGTGCCAGCAGCTCAGGGACAGTCGGTCAGCCCCAGCATTTT
TRBD1,TRBV7-2,.,14,TRBJ1-4,CASSPGTGGEKLFF,TGTGCCAGCAGCCCTGGGACAGGGGGCGAAAAACTGTTTTTT
.,TRBV30,medium-sized,12,TRBJ1-2,CAWHQVPYGYTF,TGTGCCTGGCACCAGGTTCCCTATGGCTACACCTTC
.,TRBV7-9,.,12,TRBJ1-2,CASSARGYGYTF,TGTGCCAGCAGCGCCCGGGGGTATGGCTACACCTTC
.,TRBV5-6,.,16,TRBJ2-5,CASSLVWTALPGTQYF,TGTGCCAGCAGCTTGGTATGGACAGCCCTCCCAGGGACCCAGTACTTC
.,TRBV5-1,.,16,TRBJ1-6,CASSLMDSSYNSPLHF,TGCGCCAGCAGCTTGATGGACAGCTCCTATAATTCACCCCTCCACTTT
TRBD2,TRBV7-2,.,17,TRBJ2-7,CASSIAVGGIYRNEQYF,TGTGCCAGCAGTATCGCGGTGGGGGGGATTTATCGCAACGAGCAGTACTTC
.,TRBV6-5,.,15,TRBJ1-2,CASTERDTTNYGYTF,TGTGCCAGCACCGAACGGGACACCACTAACTATGGCTACACCTTC
TRBD1,TRBV4-2,.,12,TRBJ2-5,CASSQTGETQYF,TGTGCCAGCAGCCAGACAGGGGAGACCCAGTACTTC
.,TRBV28,.,16,TRBJ2-1,CASSLETGRSYNEQFF,TGTGCCAGCAGTTTAGAGACAGGACGCTCCTACAATGAGCAGTTCTTC
TRBD1,TRBV18,.,14,TRBJ1-4,CASSPGQGPEKLFF,TGTGCCAGCTCACCAGGACAGGGACCTGAAAAACTGTTTTTT
.,TRBV2,.,14,TRBJ1-3,CASSGQFSGNTIYF,TGTGCCAGCAGCGGACAGTTCTCTGGAAACACCATATATTTT
.,TRBV18,.,16,TRBJ1-5,CASSTGTTTSNQPQHF,TGTGCCAGCTCAACAGGGACAACCACCAGCAATCAGCCCCAGCATTTT
.,TRBV2,once,15,TRBJ2-1,CASTTSPGILNEQFF,TGTGCCAGCACCACTTCCCCCGGGATCCTCAATGAGCAGTTCTTC
TRBD1,TRBV30,.,14,TRBJ1-1,CAWSVGQGFSEAFF,TGTGCCTGGAGCGTGGGACAGGGTTTCTCTGAAGCTTTCTTT
.,TRBV11-2,.,16,TRBJ2-5,CASSFRGGGGQETQYF,TGTGCCAGCAGCTTTCGCGGGGGCGGTGGGCAAGAGACCCAGTACTTC
TRBD2,TRBV5-1,.,17,TRBJ2-1,CASSLEPSGSSYNEQFF,TGCGCCAGCAGCTTGGAGCCTAGCGGGAGTTCCTACAATGAGCAGTTCTTC
TRBD1,TRBV6-5,.,15,TRBJ2-7,CASSYSTGQGYEQYF,TGTGCCAGCAGTTACTCGACAGGACAGGGGTACGAGCAGTACTTC
.,TRBV2,.,11,TRBJ2-7,CASRQGYEQYF,TGTGCCAGCAGGCAGGGCTACGAGCAGTACTTC
.,TRBV28,.,12,TRBJ2-7,CASSSTGYEQYF,TGTGCCAGCAGTTCGACAGGCTACGAGCAGTACTTC
TRBD1,TRBV27,.,14,TRBJ1-1,CASNRQGPNTEAFF,TGTGCCAGTAATAGACAGGGGCCGAACACTGAAGCTTTCTTT
TRBD1,TRBV19,.,17,TRBJ1-3,CASRDRSRVGSGNTIYF,TGTGCCAGCCGGGACAGGTCACGGGTAGGCTCTGGAAACACCATATATTTT
TRBD1,TRBV28,once,17,TRBJ2-6,CASTPRTGGAGANVLTF,TGTGCCAGCACCCCCCGGACAGGGGGGGCTGGGGCCAACGTCCTGACTTTC